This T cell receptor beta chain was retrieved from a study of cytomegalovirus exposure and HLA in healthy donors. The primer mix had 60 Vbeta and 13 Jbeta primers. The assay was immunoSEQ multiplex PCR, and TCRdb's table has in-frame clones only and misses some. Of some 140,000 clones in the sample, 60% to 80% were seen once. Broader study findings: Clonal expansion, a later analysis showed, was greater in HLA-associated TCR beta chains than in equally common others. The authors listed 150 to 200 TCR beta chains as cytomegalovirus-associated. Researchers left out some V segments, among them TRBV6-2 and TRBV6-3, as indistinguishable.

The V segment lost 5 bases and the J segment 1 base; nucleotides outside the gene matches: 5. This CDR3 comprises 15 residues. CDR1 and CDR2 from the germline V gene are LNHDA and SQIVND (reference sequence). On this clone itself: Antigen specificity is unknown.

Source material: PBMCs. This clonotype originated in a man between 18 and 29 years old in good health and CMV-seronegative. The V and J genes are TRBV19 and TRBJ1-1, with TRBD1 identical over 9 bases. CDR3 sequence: CASSSGQGKNTEAFF. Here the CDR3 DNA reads TGTGCCAGTAGTTCAGGACAGGGGAAGAACACTGAAGCTTTCTTT.